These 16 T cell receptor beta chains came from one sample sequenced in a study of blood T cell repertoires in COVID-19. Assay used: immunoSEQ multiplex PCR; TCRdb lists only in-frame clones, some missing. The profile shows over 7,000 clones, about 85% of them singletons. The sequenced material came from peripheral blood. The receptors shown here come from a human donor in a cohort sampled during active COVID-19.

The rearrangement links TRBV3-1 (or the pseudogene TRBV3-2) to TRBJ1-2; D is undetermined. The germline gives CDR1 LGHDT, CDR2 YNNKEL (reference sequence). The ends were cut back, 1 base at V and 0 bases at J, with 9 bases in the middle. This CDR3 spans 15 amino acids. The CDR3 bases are TGTGCCAGCAGCCAAGGTAGCCGATCTAACTATGGCTACACCTTC. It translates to CASSQGSRSNYGYTF.

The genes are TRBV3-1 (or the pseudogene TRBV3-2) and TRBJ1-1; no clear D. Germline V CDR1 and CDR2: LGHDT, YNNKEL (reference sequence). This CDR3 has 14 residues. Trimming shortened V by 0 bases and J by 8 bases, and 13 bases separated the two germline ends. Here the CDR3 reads CASSQDGRVVEAFF. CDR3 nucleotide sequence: TGTGCCAGCAGCCAAGATGGGAGGGTAGTCGAAGCTTTCTTT.

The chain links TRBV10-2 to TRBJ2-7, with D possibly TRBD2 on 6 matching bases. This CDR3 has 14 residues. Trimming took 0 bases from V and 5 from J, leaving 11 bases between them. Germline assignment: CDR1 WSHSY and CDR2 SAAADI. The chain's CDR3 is CASSESAGGDEQYF. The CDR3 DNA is TGCGCCAGCAGTGAGTCAGCGGGCGGGGACGAGCAGTACTTC.

CDR3 sequence reads: CASSPTGLVEQFF. The CDR3 bases are TGCGCCAGCAGCCCAACAGGGTTGGTTGAGCAGTTCTTC. The rearrangement links TRBV4-1 to TRBJ2-1, with D perhaps matching TRBD1 (6 bases). V was trimmed by 4 bases and J by 9 bases, leaving 13 bases between them. From germline, CDR1 is MGHRA and CDR2 YSYEKL. The CDR3 runs to 13 residues.

The CDR3 sequence: CAWSVRSAGHNTEAFF. The CDR3 DNA sequence: TGTGCCTGGAGTGTACGGTCGGCAGGCCACAACACTGAAGCTTTCTTT. The chain joins TRBV30 to TRBJ1-1; D call uncertain. With 0 bases removed from V and 2 bases from J, the gap between germline ends came to 16 bases. CDR1 and CDR2 from the germline V gene are GTSNPN and SVGIG (reference sequence). The CDR3 sequence is 16 residues long.

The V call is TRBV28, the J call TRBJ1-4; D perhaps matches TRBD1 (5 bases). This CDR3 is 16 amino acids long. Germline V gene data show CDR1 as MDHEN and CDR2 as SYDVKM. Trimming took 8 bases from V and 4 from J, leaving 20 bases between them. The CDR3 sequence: CASRKIRGEVNEKLFF. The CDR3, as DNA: TGTGCCAGCCGAAAAATTAGAGGGGAGGTTAATGAAAAACTGTTTTTT.

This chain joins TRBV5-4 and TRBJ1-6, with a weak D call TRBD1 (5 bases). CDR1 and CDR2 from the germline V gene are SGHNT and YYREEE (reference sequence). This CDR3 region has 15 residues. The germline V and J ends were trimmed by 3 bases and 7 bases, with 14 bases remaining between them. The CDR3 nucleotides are TGTGCCAGCAGCTGGGGCCAGGGTGTGAATTCACCCCTCCACTTT. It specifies CASSWGQGVNSPLHF.

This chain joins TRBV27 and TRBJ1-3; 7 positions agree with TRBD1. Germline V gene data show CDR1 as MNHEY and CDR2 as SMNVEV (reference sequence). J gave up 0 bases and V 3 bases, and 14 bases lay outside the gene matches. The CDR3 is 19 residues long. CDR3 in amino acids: CASSFPGQARRPSGNTIYF. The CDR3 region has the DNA TGTGCCAGCAGTTTCCCAGGACAGGCCAGGCGCCCCTCTGGAAACACCATATATTTT.

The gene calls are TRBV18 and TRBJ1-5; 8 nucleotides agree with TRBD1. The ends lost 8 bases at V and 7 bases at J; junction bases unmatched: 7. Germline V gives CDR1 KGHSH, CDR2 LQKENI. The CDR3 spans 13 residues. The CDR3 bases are TGTGCCAGCGGACAGGGCGTTCGGCAGCCCCAGCATTTT. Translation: CASGQGVRQPQHF.

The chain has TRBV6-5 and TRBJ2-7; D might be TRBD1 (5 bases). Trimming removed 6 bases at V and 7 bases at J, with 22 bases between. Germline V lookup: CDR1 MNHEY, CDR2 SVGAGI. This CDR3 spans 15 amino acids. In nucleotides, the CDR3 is TGTGCCAGCAGCCCGACAGCCACATCGCTATGGGAGCAGTACTTC. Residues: CASSPTATSLWEQYF.

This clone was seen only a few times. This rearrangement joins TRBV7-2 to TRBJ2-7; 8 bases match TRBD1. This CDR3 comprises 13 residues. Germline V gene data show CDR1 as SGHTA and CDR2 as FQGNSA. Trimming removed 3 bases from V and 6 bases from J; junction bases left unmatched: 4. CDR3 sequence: CASSFRDRREQYF. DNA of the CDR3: TGTGCCAGCAGCTTCCGGGACAGGCGCGAGCAGTACTTC.

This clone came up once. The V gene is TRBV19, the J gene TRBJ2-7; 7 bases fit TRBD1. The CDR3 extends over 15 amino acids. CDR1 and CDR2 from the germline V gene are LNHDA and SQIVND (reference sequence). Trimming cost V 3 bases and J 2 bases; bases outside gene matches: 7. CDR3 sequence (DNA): TGTGCCAGTAGTATGTTCTTCGGACAGGCCTACGAGCAGTACTTC. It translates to CASSMFFGQAYEQYF. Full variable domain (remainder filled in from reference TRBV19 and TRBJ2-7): DGGITQSPKYLFRKEGQNVTLSCEQNLNHDAMYWYRQDPGQGLRLIYYSQIVNDFQKGDIAEGYSVSREKKESFPLTVTSAQKNPTAFYLCASSMFFGQAYEQYFGPGTRLTVT.

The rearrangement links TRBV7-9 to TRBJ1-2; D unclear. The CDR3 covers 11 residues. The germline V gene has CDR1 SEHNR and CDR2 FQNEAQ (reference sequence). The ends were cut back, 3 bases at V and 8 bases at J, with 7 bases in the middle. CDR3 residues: CASSFSGGYTF. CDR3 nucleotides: TGTGCCAGCAGCTTCTCGGGGGGCTACACCTTC.

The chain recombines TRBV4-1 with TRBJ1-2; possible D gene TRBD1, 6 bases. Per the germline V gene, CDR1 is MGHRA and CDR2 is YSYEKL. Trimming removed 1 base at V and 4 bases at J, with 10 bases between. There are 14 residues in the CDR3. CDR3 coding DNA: TGCGCCAGCAGCCAAGTCCCAGGGGTCTATGGCTACACCTTC. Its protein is CASSQVPGVYGYTF.

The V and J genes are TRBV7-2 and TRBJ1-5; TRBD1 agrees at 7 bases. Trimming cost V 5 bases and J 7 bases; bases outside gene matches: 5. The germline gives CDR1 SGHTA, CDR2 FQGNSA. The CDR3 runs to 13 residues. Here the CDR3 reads CASSATGAQPQHF. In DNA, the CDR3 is TGTGCCAGCAGCGCCACAGGGGCACAGCCCCAGCATTTT.

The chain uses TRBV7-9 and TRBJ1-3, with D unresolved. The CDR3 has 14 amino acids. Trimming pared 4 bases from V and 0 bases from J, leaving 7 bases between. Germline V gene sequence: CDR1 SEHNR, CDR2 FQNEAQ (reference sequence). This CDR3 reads CASSSGVSGNTIYF. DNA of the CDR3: TGTGCCAGCAGCTCCGGGGTCTCTGGAAACACCATATATTTT.